The clone carrying this T cell receptor (beta chain) occurred a few times. This specimen comes from a study of blood T cell repertoires in COVID-19. Only in-frame clones appear in the TCRdb table, and some are missing; sequencing was by immunoSEQ multiplex PCR. The sample shows 180,000 or so clones, roughly 82% of them seen only once. Trimming at V came to 0 bases and at J to 7 bases, leaving 11 bases not matched to a gene. This CDR3 is 18 amino acids long. Germline V gene data show CDR1 as LGHDT and CDR2 as YNNKEL (reference sequence). The rearrangement uses TRBV3-1 (or the pseudogene TRBV3-2) and TRBJ2-1; 11 positions agree with TRBD1. The receptor was isolated from a man aged 45-65 years who had recovered from COVID-19. Sequenced material: PBMCs or T cells enriched from blood (not recorded which). This CDR3 reads CASSQDSGRGTGGNEQFF. The CDR3 DNA is TGTGCCAGCAGCCAAGATTCTGGGCGGGGGACAGGGGGTAATGAGCAGTTCTTC.